This is a list of T cell receptor beta chains from one sample in a study of cytomegalovirus exposure and HLA in healthy donors. Data came from immunoSEQ multiplex PCR; TCRdb stores just in-frame clones and leaves some out. The sample records over 250,000 clones, approximately 86% being singletons. Input material: PBMCs. These receptors were obtained from a woman in her twenties or thirties in good health and CMV-seropositive. Each CDR3 is given with its conserved first and last residue.

j_call,v_call,cdr3_aa
TRBJ2-2,TRBV4-3,CASSQDGRRAGLMSGELFF
TRBJ2-3,TRBV7-3,CASSLGPNDNTDTQYF
TRBJ1-4,TRBV29-1,CSAQDSLLEKLFF
TRBJ1-2,TRBV5-4,CASSFSTGTGYGYTF
TRBJ1-1,TRBV15,CATSRVEMNTEAFF
TRBJ1-4,TRBV19,CASGQAGGYAEKLFF
TRBJ1-5,TRBV28,CASSPLGGAGSNQPQHF
TRBJ1-1,TRBV30,CAWSEISGEAFF
TRBJ1-1,TRBV13,CASTPGGVSTEAFF
TRBJ1-4,TRBV4-1,CASSQERGEGLKKLFF
TRBJ2-7,TRBV28,CASYESGALGEQYF
TRBJ2-7,TRBV27,CASSPLGGSGYEQYF
TRBJ2-1,TRBV14,CASSQGGFDSYNEQFF
TRBJ2-3,TRBV7-2,CASSSWGEGTDTQYF
TRBJ1-2,TRBV4-1,CASSQLRDRGRVNYGYTF
TRBJ2-3,TRBV6-1,CASSARTSGMADTQYF